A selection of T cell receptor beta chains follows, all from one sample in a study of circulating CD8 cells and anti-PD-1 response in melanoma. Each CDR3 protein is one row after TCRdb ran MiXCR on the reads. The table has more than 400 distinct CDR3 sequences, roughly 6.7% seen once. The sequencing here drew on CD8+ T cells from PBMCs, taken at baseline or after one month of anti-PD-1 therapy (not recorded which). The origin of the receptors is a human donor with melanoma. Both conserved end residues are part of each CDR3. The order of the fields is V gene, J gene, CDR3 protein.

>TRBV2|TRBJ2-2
CASSDGAVAPGELFF
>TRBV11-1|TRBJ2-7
CASSLLSSYEQYF
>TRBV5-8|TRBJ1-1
CASSLRGEDTEAFF
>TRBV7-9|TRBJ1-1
CASCLWGNTEAFF
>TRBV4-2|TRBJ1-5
CASSQDPGQSNQPQHF
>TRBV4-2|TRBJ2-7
CDSSQGEGGNQYEQYF
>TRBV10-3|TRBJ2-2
CAIRGINTGELFF
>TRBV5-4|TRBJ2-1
CASSLQGGSDEQFF
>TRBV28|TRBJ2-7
CASSFPRGQFSYEQYF
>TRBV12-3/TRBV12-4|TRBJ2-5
CASRRAGTAQETQYF
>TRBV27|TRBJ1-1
CASRVGQGTEAFF
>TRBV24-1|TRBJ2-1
CATSDLAGGAYNEQFF
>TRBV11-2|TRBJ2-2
CASSYTGELFF
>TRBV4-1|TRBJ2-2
CASSQVAGTNTGELFF
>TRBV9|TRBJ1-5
CASSLGAYSNQPQHF
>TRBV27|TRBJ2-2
CASRETYSGELFF
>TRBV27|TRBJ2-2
CASSWTERGELFF
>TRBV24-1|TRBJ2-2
CATSSIGTGTMTNTGELFF